This TCR beta chain appears in the sequencing data of a study of cytomegalovirus exposure and HLA in healthy donors. Study-wide background: One earlier analysis, a look at around 180 million T cells, found almost 120 million unique TCR beta sequences. Early released data comprised 80 million to 90 million unique TCRs from HLA-typed donors. Findings of the study overall: Researchers reported in a later analysis that a missense DCLRE1C variant was tied to TCR beta V- and J-gene trimming.

Amplification used 60 Vbeta primers and 13 Jbeta primers. Using immunoSEQ multiplex PCR, the repertoire was profiled, and TCRdb retains in-frame clones only, with some absent. The repertoire has roughly 150,000 clones, roughly 80% of them found once; the top ten carry approximately 3%. In regard to this clone: What it recognizes is unknown.

Per the germline V gene, CDR1 is SGHRS and CDR2 is YFSETQ. The CDR3 is 15 residues long. Trimming removed 4 bases from V and 0 bases from J, with 11 bases in between. The specimen was PBMCs. The TCR was taken from a male donor in good health and CMV-seronegative. The chain is built from TRBV5-1 and TRBJ1-5; the D is unclear. CDR3 DNA: TGCGCCAGCAGCAGCGAGGGTTATAGCAATCAGCCCCAGCATTTT. Translating gives CASSSEGYSNQPQHF.